These 14 T cell receptor beta chains were all obtained from the same sample, sequenced in a study of T cells in localized non-small cell lung cancer (dated by TCRdb to 2020 to 2021). The library was built by means of the immunoSEQ multiplex PCR assay. The table was pulled from immuneACCESS by TCRdb, which kept in-frame rearrangements only. Such tables lose some clones; where checked, under half of the loss comes from unresolved V genes, and the rest has no known cause. For this sample the table gives 2,000 to 2,500 clones, of which more than 30% were detected only once. Of the sample, around 8% is held by the ten largest clones. The material was normal lung tissue next to the tumor, obtained before any cancer treatment. The receptors were sampled from a man aged 40 to 70 with stage II lung adenocarcinoma.

This clone was recorded a few times. The chain has TRBV6-8 and TRBJ2-7, with D unclear. The CDR3 runs 16 residues. CDR1 is MNHGY, CDR2 SAAAGT, per germline. The V gene lost 0 bases and the J gene lost 0 bases, with 12 bases spanning the gap. CDR3 sequence reads: CASSYSMLSISYEQYF. The CDR3 bases are TGTGCCAGCAGTTACTCGATGTTGTCGATCTCCTACGAGCAGTACTTC.

By its share, this clone is medium-sized (0.01 to 0.1%). The V call is TRBV9, the J call TRBJ2-3; 14 nucleotides match TRBD2. The CDR3 has 17 residues. Trimming cost V 2 bases and J 5 bases; bases outside gene matches: 7. The V gene's germline CDR1 is SGDLS and CDR2 YYNGEE. The CDR3 sequence: CASSVVGLAGGRDTQYF. CDR3 nucleotide sequence: TGTGCCAGCAGCGTCGTAGGACTAGCGGGAGGAAGAGATACGCAGTATTTT.

There are a few counts of this clone. The chain links TRBV11-3 to TRBJ1-5, with 7 bases lining up with TRBD1. Germline V gives CDR1 SGHNT, CDR2 YENEEA. The CDR3 length is 14 residues. V dropped 4 bases and J dropped 3; count of bases not matched to a gene: 3. The CDR3 DNA sequence: TGTGCCAGCAGCTCGACAGGGCCCAATCAGCCCCAGCATTTT. Its protein is CASSSTGPNQPQHF.

This clone is labeled medium-sized (0.01 to 0.1%). V usage is TRBV6-8 and J usage is TRBJ2-2; a possible D gene is TRBD1 (6 bases). Germline V gene data show CDR1 as MNHGY and CDR2 as SAAAGT. V was trimmed by 4 bases and J by 4 bases, leaving 13 bases between them. The CDR3 runs 15 residues. The CDR3 coding sequence is TGTGCCAGCAGTTTAAAGGGACATCGCACCGGGGAGCTGTTTTTT. This codes for CASSLKGHRTGELFF.

This clone appeared a few times. This specimen includes other DNA sequences encoding the same CDR3. The chain couples TRBV9 to TRBJ2-6; D unresolved. Trimming removed 4 bases from V and 0 bases from J, with 8 bases in between. The CDR3 extends over 15 amino acids. The germline CDR1 and CDR2 sequences are SGDLS and YYNGEE. The DNA for the CDR3 is TGTGCCAGCAGCACTCTTAACTCTGGGGCCAACGTCCTGACTTTC. It is translated as CASSTLNSGANVLTF.

This clone was seen just once. The chain employs TRBV29-1 and TRBJ2-7; 7 positions agree with TRBD2. CDR1 and CDR2 (germline): SQVTM, ANQGSEA. This CDR3 is 12 amino acids long. Germline trimming cut 6 bases from V and 3 bases from J; bases unmatched to any gene: 5. The CDR3 reads CSVLAGGYEQYF. The DNA of the CDR3 is TGCAGCGTGTTAGCGGGTGGCTACGAGCAGTACTTC.

This sequence joins TRBV18 and TRBJ2-5, with 11 nucleotides matching TRBD2. This CDR3 has 15 amino acids. After removal of 3 bases from V and 5 bases from J, the junction contained 5 bases not matched to a gene. Germline assignment: CDR1 KGHSH and CDR2 LQKENI. For the CDR3, the DNA is TGTGCCAGCTCACCGGTAGCGGGAGGGCTGGAGACCCAGTACTTC. Translation: CASSPVAGGLETQYF.

A few counts support this clone. The chain couples TRBV11-3 to TRBJ2-1; TRBD2 might be the D (6 bases). Per the germline V gene, CDR1 is SGHNT and CDR2 is YENEEA. Trimming left V 5 bases short and J 2 bases short, with 19 bases between. The CDR3 spans 17 residues. This chain's CDR3 is CASSKEVPLAAYNEQFF. Here the CDR3 DNA reads TGTGCCAGCAGCAAGGAGGTTCCACTAGCAGCCTACAATGAGCAGTTCTTC.

This clone was seen more than once but under ten times. V usage is TRBV23-1 and J usage is TRBJ2-6; D unresolved. TRBV23-1 is reported as an ORF; its role is uncertain. This CDR3 is built from 16 residues. Trimming took off 6 bases at V and 0 bases at J, with 12 bases between the two ends. The CDR3 DNA sequence: TGCGCCAGCAGCCAAGATGACCGCTCTGGGGCCAACGTCCTGACTTTC. Translating gives CASSQDDRSGANVLTF.

This chain uses TRBV29-1 with TRBJ1-1, with TRBD1 matching 7 bases. V lost 6 bases, J lost 0 bases, and 7 bases stayed unmatched. Germline-derived CDR1 and CDR2 are SQVTM and ANQGSEA. CDR3 length: 14 residues. The CDR3 coding sequence is TGCAGCGTGACGGGACAGTTTTTGAACACTGAAGCTTTCTTT. Encoded protein: CSVTGQFLNTEAFF. Combining the CDR3 with reference TRBV29-1 and TRBJ1-1 gives the whole variable domain SAVISQKPSRDICQRGTSLTIQCQVDSQVTMMFWYRQQPGQSLTLIATANQGSEATYESGFVIDKFPISRPNLTFSTLTVSNMSPEDSSIYLCSVTGQFLNTEAFFGQGTRLTVV.

By share, this clone counts as medium-sized. The rearrangement links TRBV9 to TRBJ2-3, with 8 bases fitting TRBD2. The length of the CDR3 is 17 residues. Germline V gene sequence: CDR1 SGDLS, CDR2 YYNGEE. Trimming removed 0 bases from V and 2 bases from J; junction bases left unmatched: 8. The DNA for the CDR3 is TGTGCCAGCAGCGTAGCGCCCGCTAGCGGGTCCACAGATACGCAGTATTTT. Protein: CASSVAPASGSTDTQYF. The whole variable domain, remainder taken from reference TRBV9 and TRBJ2-3, is DSGVTQTPKHLITATGQRVTLRCSPRSGDLSVYWYQQSLDQGLQFLIQYYNGEERAKGNILERFSAQQFPDLHSELNLSSLELGDSALYFCASSVAPASGSTDTQYFGPGTRLTVL.

The chain employs TRBV29-1 and TRBJ2-2; TRBD2 matches at 9 bases. V was pared by 4 bases and J by 3 bases, with 3 bases of the junction left unmatched. Germline V gives CDR1 SQVTM, CDR2 ANQGSEA. The CDR3 loop spans 14 amino acids. CDR3 loop: CSVGQRGDTGELFF. The CDR3 DNA reads as TGCAGCGTTGGACAGCGGGGGGACACCGGGGAGCTGTTTTTT.

The chain couples TRBV14 to TRBJ2-7; weak D call: TRBD1 (7 bases). The CDR3 loop spans 17 amino acids. The V gene lost 1 base and the J gene lost 3 bases, with 19 bases spanning the gap. Germline loops: CDR1 SGHDN, CDR2 FVKESK. The chain's CDR3 is CASSQAPRTGGLYEQYF. The CDR3 DNA is TGTGCCAGCAGCCAAGCCCCCCGGACAGGAGGGCTCTACGAGCAGTACTTC. The full variable domain, completed using reference TRBV14 and TRBJ2-7, is EAGVTQFPSHSVIEKGQTVTLRCDPISGHDNLYWYRRVMGKEIKFLLHFVKESKQDESGMPNNRFLAERTGGTYSTLKVQPAELEDSGVYFCASSQAPRTGGLYEQYFGPGTRLTVT.

The chain links TRBV6-8 to TRBJ1-2; 8 bases are shared with TRBD1. The germline V gene has CDR1 MNHGY and CDR2 SAAAGT. CDR3 length: 15 amino acids. V lost 5 bases, J lost 0 bases, and 5 bases stayed unmatched. The CDR3 DNA reads TGTGCCAGCAGTAGACAGGGGCTCTCTAACTATGGCTACACCTTC. Its translation is CASSRQGLSNYGYTF.